This T cell receptor (beta chain) originates from a study of CD8+ T cells in alopecia areata. Across the study: Administration of oral tofacitinib to treated patients was at 5 to 10 mg twice daily. General study results and limits: Scalp specimens additionally yield sequences from normal skin's resident alphabeta T cells. Greater clonality was observed in lesional scalp samples, especially alopecia totalis/universalis, versus normal scalp. Whereas mice showed it more clearly, TCR sharing across patients was murkier, possibly because of HLA.

This CDR3 contains 13 residues. Germline-derived CDR1 and CDR2 are GTSNPN and SVGIG (reference sequence). V lost 2 bases and J lost 5, with 13 bases in between. Following RNA extraction, reverse transcription yielded cDNA that acted as the sequencing template. The assay was immunoSEQ multiplex PCR, and TCRdb's table has in-frame clones only and misses some. The sample records some 150,000 clones, roughly 50% being singletons. Note on this clone: The antigen is not known.

V and J are TRBV30 and TRBJ2-7; tentatively, D is TRBD2 (6 bases). The specimen comprised CD4+ T cells sorted from blood, sampled at week 0. The clonotype comes from a human donor with alopecia areata. The CDR3 DNA is TGTGCCTGGAGTTTGGAGGGTTCAGACGAGCAGTACTTC. It codes for CAWSLEGSDEQYF.